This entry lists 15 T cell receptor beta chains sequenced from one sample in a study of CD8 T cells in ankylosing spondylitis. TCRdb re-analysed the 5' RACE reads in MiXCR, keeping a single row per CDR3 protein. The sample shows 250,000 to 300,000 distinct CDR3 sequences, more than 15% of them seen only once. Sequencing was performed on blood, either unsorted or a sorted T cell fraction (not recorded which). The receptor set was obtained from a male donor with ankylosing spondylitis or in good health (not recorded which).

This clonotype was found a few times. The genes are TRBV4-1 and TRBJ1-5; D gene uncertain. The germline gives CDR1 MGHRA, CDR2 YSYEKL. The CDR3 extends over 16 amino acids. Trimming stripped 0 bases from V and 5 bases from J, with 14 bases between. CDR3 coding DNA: TGCGCCAGCAGCCAAGACGCCGAGGTTCGGGATCAGCCCCAGCATTTT. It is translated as CASSQDAEVRDQPQHF.

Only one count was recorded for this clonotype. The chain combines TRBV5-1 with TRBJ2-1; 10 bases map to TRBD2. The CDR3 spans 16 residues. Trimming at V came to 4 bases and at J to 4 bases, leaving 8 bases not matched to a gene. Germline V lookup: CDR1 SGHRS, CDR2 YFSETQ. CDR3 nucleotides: TGCGCCAGCAGCCCCGGAGCGGGAGGGGGGTACAATGAGCAGTTCTTC. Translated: CASSPGAGGGYNEQFF. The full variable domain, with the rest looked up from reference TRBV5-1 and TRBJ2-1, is KAGVTQTPRYLIKTRGQQVTLSCSPISGHRSVSWYQQTPGQGLQFLFEYFSETQRNKGNFPGRFSGRQFSNSRSEMNVSTLELGDSALYLCASSPGAGGGYNEQFFGPGTRLTVL.

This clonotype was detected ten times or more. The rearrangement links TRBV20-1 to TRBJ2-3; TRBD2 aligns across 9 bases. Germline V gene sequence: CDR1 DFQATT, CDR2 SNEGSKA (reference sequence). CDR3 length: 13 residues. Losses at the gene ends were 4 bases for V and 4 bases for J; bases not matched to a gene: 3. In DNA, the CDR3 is TGCAGTGCTATAGCGGGAGTGGCAGATACGCAGTATTTT. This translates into CSAIAGVADTQYF.

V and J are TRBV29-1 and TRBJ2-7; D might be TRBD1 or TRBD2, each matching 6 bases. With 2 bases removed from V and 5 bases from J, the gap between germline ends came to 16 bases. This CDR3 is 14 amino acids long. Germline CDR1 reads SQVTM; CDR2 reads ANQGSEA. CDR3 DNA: TGCAGCGTTGAACCGGGGGCGGTCGGGGACGAGCAGTACTTC. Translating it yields CSVEPGAVGDEQYF.

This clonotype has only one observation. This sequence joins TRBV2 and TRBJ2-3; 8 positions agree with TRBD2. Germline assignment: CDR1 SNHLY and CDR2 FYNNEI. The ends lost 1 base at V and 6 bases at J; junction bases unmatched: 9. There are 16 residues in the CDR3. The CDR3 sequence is CASSEVEREILDTQYF. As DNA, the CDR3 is TGTGCCAGCAGTGAAGTCGAGCGGGAGATCCTGGATACGCAGTATTTT.

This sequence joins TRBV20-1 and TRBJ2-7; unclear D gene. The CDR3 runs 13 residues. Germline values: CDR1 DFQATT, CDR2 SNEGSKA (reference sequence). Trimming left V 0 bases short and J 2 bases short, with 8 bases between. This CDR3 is CSARDWGPYEQYF. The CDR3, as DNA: TGCAGTGCTAGAGATTGGGGTCCCTACGAGCAGTACTTC.

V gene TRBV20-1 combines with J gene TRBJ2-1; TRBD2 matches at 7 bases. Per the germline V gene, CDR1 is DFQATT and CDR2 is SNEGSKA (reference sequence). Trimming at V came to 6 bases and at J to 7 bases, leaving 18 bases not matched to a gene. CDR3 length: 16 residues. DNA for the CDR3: TGCAGTGCAGAGGAGGGCGTGGCGGGAGTTTGGAATGAGCAGTTCTTC. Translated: CSAEEGVAGVWNEQFF.

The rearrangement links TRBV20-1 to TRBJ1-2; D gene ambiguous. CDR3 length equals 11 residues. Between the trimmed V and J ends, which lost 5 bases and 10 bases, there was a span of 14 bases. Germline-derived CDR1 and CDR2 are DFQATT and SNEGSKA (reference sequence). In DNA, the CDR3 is TGCAGTGCTGTCCTTGACGGGTACTACACCTTC. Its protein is CSAVLDGYYTF.

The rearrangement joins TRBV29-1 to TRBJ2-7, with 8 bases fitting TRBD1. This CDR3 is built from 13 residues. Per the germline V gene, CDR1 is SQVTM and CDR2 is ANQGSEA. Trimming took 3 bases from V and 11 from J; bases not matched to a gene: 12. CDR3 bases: TGCAGCGTTGATGGACAGGGTGGTGGTAATGAGTACTTC. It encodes CSVDGQGGGNEYF.

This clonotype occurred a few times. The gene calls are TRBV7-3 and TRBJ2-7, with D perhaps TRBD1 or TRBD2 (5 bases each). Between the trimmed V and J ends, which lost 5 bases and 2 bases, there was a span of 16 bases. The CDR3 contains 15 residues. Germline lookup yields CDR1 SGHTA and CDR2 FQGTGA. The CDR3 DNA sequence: TGTGCCAGCAGCCCAAGTCCAGGGACGGCCTACGAGCAGTACTTC. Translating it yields CASSPSPGTAYEQYF. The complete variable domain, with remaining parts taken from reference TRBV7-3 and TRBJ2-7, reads GAGVSQTPSNKVTEKGKYVELRCDPISGHTALYWYRQSLGQGPEFLIYFQGTGAADDSGLPNDRFFAVRPEGSVSTLKIQRTERGDSAVYLCASSPSPGTAYEQYFGPGTRLTVT.

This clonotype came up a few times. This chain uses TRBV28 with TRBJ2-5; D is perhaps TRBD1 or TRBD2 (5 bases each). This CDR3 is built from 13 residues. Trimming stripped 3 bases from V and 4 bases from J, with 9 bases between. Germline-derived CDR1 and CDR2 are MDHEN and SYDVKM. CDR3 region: CASSFGDPETQYF. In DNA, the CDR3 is TGTGCCAGCAGTTTTGGGGACCCAGAGACCCAGTACTTC.

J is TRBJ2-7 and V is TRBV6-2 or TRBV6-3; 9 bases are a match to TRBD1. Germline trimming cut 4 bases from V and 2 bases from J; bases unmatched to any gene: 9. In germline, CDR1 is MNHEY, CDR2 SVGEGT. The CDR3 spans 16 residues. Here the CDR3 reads CASSSLWDRAAYEQYF. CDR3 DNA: TGTGCCAGCAGTTCCCTCTGGGACAGGGCCGCCTACGAGCAGTACTTC.

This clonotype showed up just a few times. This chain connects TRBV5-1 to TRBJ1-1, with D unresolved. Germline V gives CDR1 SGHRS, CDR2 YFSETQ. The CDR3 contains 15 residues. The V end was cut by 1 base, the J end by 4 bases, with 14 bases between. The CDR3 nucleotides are TGCGCCAGCAGCTTGACGACGGTGCGAGGCACTGAAGCTTTCTTT. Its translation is CASSLTTVRGTEAFF.

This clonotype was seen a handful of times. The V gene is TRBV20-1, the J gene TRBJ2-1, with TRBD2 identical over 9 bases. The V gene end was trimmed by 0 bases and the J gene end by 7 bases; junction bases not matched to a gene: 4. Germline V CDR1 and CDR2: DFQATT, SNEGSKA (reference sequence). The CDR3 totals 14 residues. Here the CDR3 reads CSARDPSGINEQFF. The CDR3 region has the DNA TGCAGTGCTAGAGATCCTAGCGGGATTAATGAGCAGTTCTTC.

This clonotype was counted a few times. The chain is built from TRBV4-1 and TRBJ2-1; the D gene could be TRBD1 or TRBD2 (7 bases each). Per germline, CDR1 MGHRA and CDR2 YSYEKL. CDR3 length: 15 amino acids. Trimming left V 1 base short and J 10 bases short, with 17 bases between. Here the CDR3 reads CASSQAQGGGVEQFF. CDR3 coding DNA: TGCGCCAGCAGCCAAGCCCAGGGGGGGGGTGTGGAGCAGTTCTTC.